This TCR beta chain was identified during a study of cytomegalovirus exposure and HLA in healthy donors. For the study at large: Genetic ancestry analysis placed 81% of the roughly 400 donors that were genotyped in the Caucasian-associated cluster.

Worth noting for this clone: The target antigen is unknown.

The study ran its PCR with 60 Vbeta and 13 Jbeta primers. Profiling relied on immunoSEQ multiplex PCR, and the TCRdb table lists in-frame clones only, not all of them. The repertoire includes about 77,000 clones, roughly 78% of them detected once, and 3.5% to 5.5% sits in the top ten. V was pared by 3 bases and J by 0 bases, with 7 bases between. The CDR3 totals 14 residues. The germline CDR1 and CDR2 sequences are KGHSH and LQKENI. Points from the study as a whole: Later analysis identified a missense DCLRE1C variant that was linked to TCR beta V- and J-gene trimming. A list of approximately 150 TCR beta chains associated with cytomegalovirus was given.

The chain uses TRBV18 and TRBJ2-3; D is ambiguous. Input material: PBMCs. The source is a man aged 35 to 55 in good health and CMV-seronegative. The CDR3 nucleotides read TGTGCCAGCTCACCTGCACTGAGCACAGATACGCAGTATTTT. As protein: CASSPALSTDTQYF.